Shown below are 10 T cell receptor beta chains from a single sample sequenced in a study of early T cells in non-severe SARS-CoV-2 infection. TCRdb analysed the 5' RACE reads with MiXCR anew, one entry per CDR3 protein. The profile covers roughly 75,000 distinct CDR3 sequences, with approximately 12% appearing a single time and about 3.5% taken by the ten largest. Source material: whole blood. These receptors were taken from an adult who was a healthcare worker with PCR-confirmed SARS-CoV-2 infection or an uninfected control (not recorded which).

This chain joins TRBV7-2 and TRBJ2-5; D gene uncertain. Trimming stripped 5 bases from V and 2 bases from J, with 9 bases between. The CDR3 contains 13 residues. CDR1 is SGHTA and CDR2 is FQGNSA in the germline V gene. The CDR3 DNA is TGTGCCAGCAGCCCCGCCCGACAAGAGACCCAGTACTTC. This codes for CASSPARQETQYF.

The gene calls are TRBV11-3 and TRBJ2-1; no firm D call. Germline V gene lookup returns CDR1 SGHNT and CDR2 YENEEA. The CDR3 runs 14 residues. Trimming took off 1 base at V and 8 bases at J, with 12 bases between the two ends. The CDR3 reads CASSLGSRGHEQFF. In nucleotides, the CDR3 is TGTGCCAGCAGCTTAGGGTCAAGAGGCCATGAGCAGTTCTTC.

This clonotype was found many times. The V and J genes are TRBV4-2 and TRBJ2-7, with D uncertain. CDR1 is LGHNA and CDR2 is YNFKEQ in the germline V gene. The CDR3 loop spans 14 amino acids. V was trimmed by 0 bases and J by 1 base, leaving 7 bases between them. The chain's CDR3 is CASSQDPQSYEQYF. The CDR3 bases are TGTGCCAGCAGCCAAGATCCTCAATCCTACGAGCAGTACTTC.

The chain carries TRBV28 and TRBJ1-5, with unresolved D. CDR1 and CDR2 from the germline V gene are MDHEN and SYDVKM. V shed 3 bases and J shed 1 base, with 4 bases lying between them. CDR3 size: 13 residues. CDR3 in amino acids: CASSFASNQPQHF. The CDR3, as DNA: TGTGCCAGCAGTTTTGCCAGCAATCAGCCCCAGCATTTT.

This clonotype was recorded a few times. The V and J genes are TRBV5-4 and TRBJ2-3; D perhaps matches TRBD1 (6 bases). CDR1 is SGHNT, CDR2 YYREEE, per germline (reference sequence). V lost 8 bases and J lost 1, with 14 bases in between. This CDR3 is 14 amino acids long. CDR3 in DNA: TGTGCCAGTGGGGACACTTGGGGCACAGATACGCAGTATTTT. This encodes CASGDTWGTDTQYF.

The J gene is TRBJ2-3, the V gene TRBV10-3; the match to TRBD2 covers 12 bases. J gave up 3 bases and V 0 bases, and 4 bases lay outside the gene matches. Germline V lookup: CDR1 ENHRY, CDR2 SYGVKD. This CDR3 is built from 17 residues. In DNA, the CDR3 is TGTGCCATCAGTGAGTCACTAGCGGGAGGTAGGACAGATACGCAGTATTTT. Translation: CAISESLAGGRTDTQYF.

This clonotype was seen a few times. The CDR3 region has the DNA TGTGCCAGCTCACCACGTCGGTCGGGAGGGCGAGACAATGAGCAGTTCTTC. It translates to CASSPRRSGGRDNEQFF. The chain combines TRBV18 with TRBJ2-1; TRBD2 matches at 8 bases. The CDR3 sequence is 17 residues long. Trimming cost V 1 base and J 5 bases; bases outside gene matches: 10. Germline V gene data show CDR1 as KGHSH and CDR2 as LQKENI.

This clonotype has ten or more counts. CDR3 protein: CSVGASGNIQYF. CDR3 nucleotide sequence: TGCAGCGTGGGGGCGTCGGGGAACATTCAGTACTTC. The chain joins TRBV29-1 to TRBJ2-4; D is perhaps TRBD1 (6 bases). The germline V gene encodes CDR1 SQVTM and CDR2 ANQGSEA. There are 12 residues in the CDR3. The V and J ends lost 6 bases and 7 bases respectively, with 13 bases between them.

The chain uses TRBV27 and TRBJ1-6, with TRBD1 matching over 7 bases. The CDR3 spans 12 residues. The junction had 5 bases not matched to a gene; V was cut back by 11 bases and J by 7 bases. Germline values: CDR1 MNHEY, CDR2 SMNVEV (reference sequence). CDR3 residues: CASGQLNSPLHF. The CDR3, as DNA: TGTGCCTCGGGACAGCTAAATTCACCCCTCCACTTT.

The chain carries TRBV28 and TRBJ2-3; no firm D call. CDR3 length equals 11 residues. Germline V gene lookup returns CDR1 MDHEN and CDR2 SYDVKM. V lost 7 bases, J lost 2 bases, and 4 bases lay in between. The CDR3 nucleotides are TGTGCCAGCAAATTCACAGATACGCAGTATTTT. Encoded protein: CASKFTDTQYF.